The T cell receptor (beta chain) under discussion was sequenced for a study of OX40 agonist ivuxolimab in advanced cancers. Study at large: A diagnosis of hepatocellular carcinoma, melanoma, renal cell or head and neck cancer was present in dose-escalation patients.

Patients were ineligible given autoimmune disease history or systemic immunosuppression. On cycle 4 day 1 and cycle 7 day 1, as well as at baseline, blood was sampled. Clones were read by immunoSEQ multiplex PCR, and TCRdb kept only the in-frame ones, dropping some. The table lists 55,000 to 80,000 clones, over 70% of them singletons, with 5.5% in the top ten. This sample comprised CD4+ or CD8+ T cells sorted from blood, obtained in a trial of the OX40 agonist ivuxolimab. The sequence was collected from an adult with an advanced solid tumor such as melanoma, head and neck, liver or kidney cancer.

CDR3 DNA sequence: TGTGCCAGCCGACCAAGCGGGGGTGCAAATACGCAGTATTTT. Translating it yields CASRPSGGANTQYF. This sequence joins TRBV6-5 and TRBJ2-3; 8 bases are shared with TRBD2. The CDR3 loop spans 14 amino acids. J gave up 7 bases and V 8 bases, and 11 bases lay outside the gene matches. Germline V lookup: CDR1 MNHEY, CDR2 SVGAGI.